This T cell receptor (beta chain) came from a study of blood T cell repertoires in COVID-19. About the research overall: Specimens from acute and convalescent COVID-19 originated in the United States, Italy and Spain. T cells, B-cell-depleted T cells, or PBMCs provided the cDNA or gDNA that served as material.

Original processing notes: Amplified reference gene primers provided the basis for estimating nucleated cell counts. Produced via immunoSEQ multiplex PCR; TCRdb's table is partial and in-frame only. Clone size and V and J calls were adopted from that table, with D and trimming inferred from the DNA. The sample holds roughly 380,000 clones, around 84% seen once. This clone was counted between two and nine times. The sample comprised peripheral blood. This receptor was obtained from a woman between 18 and 29 years old with acute or convalescent COVID-19.

The CDR3 DNA reads as TGTGCCAGTACCACTAGCCTTCTTACCTACAATGAGCAGTTCTTC. This encodes CASTTSLLTYNEQFF. This chain links TRBV19 with TRBJ2-1; a possible D gene is TRBD2 (6 bases). V was pared by 7 bases and J by 2 bases, with 15 bases between. Germline loops: CDR1 LNHDA, CDR2 SQIVND (reference sequence). This CDR3 comprises 15 residues.